Presented here are 3 T cell receptor beta chains from one specimen sequenced in a study of cytomegalovirus exposure and HLA in healthy donors. It was with 60 Vbeta and 13 Jbeta primers that the PCR ran. Sequencing was performed with immunoSEQ multiplex PCR; in TCRdb, only in-frame clones are kept and a portion is missing. The data hold roughly 100,000 clones, with approximately 79% observed a single time. Sequenced input: PBMCs. These receptors all stem from a woman aged 55-69 years in good health and CMV-seropositive.

In its sample, this clone was seen a few times. The chain joins TRBV11-3 to TRBJ1-3; D is ambiguous. CDR3 length: 14 amino acids. V was pared by 3 bases and J by 3 bases, with 9 bases between. The germline V gene has CDR1 SGHNT and CDR2 YENEEA. CDR3: CASSFSGLGNTIYF. DNA of the CDR3: TGTGCCAGCAGCTTTTCCGGACTTGGAAACACCATATATTTT.

This clone has only a few counts. The chain couples TRBV2 to TRBJ1-1; D gene uncertain. CDR3 length: 13 residues. Trimming removed 11 bases from V and 1 base from J, with 14 bases in between. CDR1 and CDR2 from the germline V gene are SNHLY and FYNNEI. CDR3 sequence (DNA): TGTGCCGGTGCGGAGGGCCCGAACACTGAAGCTTTCTTT. As protein: CAGAEGPNTEAFF.

This sequence joins TRBV9 and TRBJ1-2; 7 bases align to TRBD1. With 0 bases clipped from V and 8 bases from J, the junction kept 7 bases outside the gene matches. CDR3 size: 14 residues. In germline, CDR1 is SGDLS, CDR2 YYNGEE. The CDR3 sequence is CASSVEGQKYGYTF. CDR3 DNA: TGTGCCAGCAGCGTAGAGGGACAGAAGTACGGCTACACCTTC.